This TCR beta chain stems from a study of regulatory T cells in long-lasting Graves disease. iRepertoire HTBI primers and Arm-PCR of CDR3 regions built TCR beta libraries. TCRdb analysed the multiplex PCR reads with MiXCR anew, one entry per CDR3 protein. The table lists a few hundred thousand distinct CDR3 sequences, 15% of them singletons. The CDR3 length is 18 residues. V lost 2 bases to trimming and J lost 5 bases, with 22 bases between them. The time point was: newly diagnosed GD, antithyroid drugs for less than 3 months. PBMC-extracted RNA yielded the TCR library. This clonotype has at least ten counts. This sample was also put to use in a study of T cells in Graves' hyperthyroidism and ophthalmopathy. Per that study: Ophthalmopathy was told apart from stable hyperthyroidism by a 13 V-J model.

The sequences come from peripheral blood mononuclear cells (PBMCs), collected at new diagnosis, from a patient treated with antithyroid drugs. V gene TRBV12-3 or TRBV12-4 combines with J gene TRBJ1-5; the D is unclear. The clonotype comes from a woman aged 40 to 50 with Graves disease. The CDR3 coding sequence is TGTGCCAGCAGTTTACGGGATCAGATGGAGTTGGGCGATCAGCCCCAGCATTTT. It translates to CASSLRDQMELGDQPQHF.